This T cell receptor beta chain was recovered during a study of early T cells in non-severe SARS-CoV-2 infection (dated by TCRdb to the early 2020s). Regarding the research as a whole: Because TCR sequencing was done on bulk RNA from unsorted whole blood, the alpha and beta chains could not be paired.

Concerning this clonotype: Its target antigen remains unknown. Base qualities are not recorded, but no much larger clone differs from it by a single base.

The junction shows trimming of 5 bases on V and 4 bases on J, plus 12 bases between the germline ends. From the cysteine through the phenylalanine, the CDR3 covers 14 amino acids. The read is trimmed to its CDR3 DNA, 42 bases read in frame from base 1. A case-control design nested within a healthcare worker cohort in London, UK, was used, with weekly nasopharyngeal swab PCR tests and blood sampling performed. Between 23 and 31 March 2020, the week of the UK lockdown, healthcare workers were enrolled and then followed up weekly for as long as 16 weeks. Paper-wide results and their limitations: VDJdb matching was skewed toward anti-spike CD8 responses and likely underestimated virus-specific expansions by missing private and CD4 specificities.

The method was 5' RACE. Sequenced using a NextSeq 500. Unique molecular identifiers were attached to individual cDNA molecules in the TCR library protocol so that sequencing error and PCR bias could be corrected. TCR alpha and beta chains were both sequenced, and the abundances of alpha and beta sequences in each sample were closely correlated with each other. On the authors' methods: Decombinator V4 was used to annotate the V gene, J gene and CDR3 of the TCR sequences. Expanded TCRs were defined as changing significantly between any two time points under a Poisson model with p below 0.0001. TCR abundances were normalised to the total number of TCRs sequenced per sample and were expressed as counts per million. TRAV1-2 paired with TRAJ12, TRAJ20 or TRAJ33 defined MAIT TCRs, while TRAV10 paired with TRAJ18 defined iNKT TCRs. VDJdb, accessed on 1 November 2021, was searched for TCRs annotated for CMV, EBV and SARS-CoV-2, and TCRs annotated for more than one antigen were excluded. TCRdb itself trimmed the public reads at Q25 with fastp, ran MiXCR and retained productive beta chains. Here each entry gathers all rows of one CDR3 protein and keeps the most common genes and DNA. The V and J calls and clone size come from TCRdb's table, not from the authors' own analysis. The table for this sample lists around 77,000 distinct CDR3 sequences; around 10% of them were counted only once. 7.6% of the sample is held by the ten biggest clonotypes.

This TCR was recovered from an adult who was a healthcare worker with PCR-confirmed SARS-CoV-2 infection or an uninfected control (not recorded which). Sequences were derived from whole blood, sampled at baseline. The sequence is built from TRBV12-3 or TRBV12-4 and TRBJ1-5; the D gene remains uncertain. In nucleotides, the sequence is TGTGCCAGCAGTCCCCCTGGAGATAATCAGCCCCAGCATTTT. This is translated as CASSPPGDNQPQHF.